This TCR beta chain was documented in a study of human T cells and chemical hapten exposure. Germline V lookup: CDR1 MNHNS, CDR2 SASEGT. This CDR3 comprises 14 residues. Trimming cost V 6 bases and J 5 bases; bases outside gene matches: 1. General observations from the study: TCRs above 1 in 1000 frequency stayed constant with DPC sensitization.

The time point was: healthy volunteer bleed at 6 weeks. Blood, whole and unfractionated, served as the source for total RNA extraction. TCRdb itself ran the RACE reads through MiXCR, one entry per CDR3 protein. The sample holds some 65,000 distinct CDR3 sequences; approximately 6.2% are singletons and the top ten take roughly 3.5%. Only a few counts were recorded for this clonotype. The antigen remains unidentified. The chain has TRBV6-1 and TRBJ1-6, with TRBD1 matching 10 bases. The sample taken for sequencing was whole blood. This clonotype was sampled from a female donor in good health. Some clones in this sample may be carry-over from other donors' samples. This CDR3 reads CASRGTGDNSPLHF. The CDR3 coding sequence is TGTGCCAGCAGAGGGACAGGGGATAATTCACCCCTCCACTTT.